The 20 T cell receptor beta chains presented below share a single source sample, sequenced in a study of metastatic and nonmetastatic thyroid tumors. TCRdb re-processed the PCR reads through MiXCR. This sample has about 93,000 clones, with 9.5% to 15% found just once. No treatment of any kind had been given to any patient before thyroid surgery. The specimen sequenced was blood. These receptors all stem from a female donor with papillary thyroid cancer or a benign thyroid nodule (not recorded which). Some clones in this sample may be carry-over from other donors' samples.

V usage is TRBV7-9 and J usage is TRBJ2-1; 11 nucleotides align to TRBD1. The CDR3 is 14 amino acids. CDR1 and CDR2 from the germline V gene are SEHNR and FQNEAQ (reference sequence). The trim removed 7 bases at V and 9 bases at J, leaving 8 bases unmatched. The CDR3 spells CASIVDRGRGEQFF. Written as DNA, the CDR3 is TGTGCCAGCATTGTGGACAGGGGGCGGGGTGAGCAGTTCTTC.

This clone was detected ten times or more. The V gene is TRBV24-1, the J gene TRBJ2-1; TRBD1 matches at 7 bases. The CDR3 runs 14 residues. Germline CDR1 reads KGHDR; CDR2 reads SFDVKD. Trimming took 3 bases from V and 7 from J; bases not matched to a gene: 5. The CDR3 sequence: CATSDDRVMNEQFF. The CDR3 DNA follows: TGTGCCACCAGTGATGACAGGGTGATGAATGAGCAGTTCTTC.

This clone was counted ten times or more. Since a much larger clone is just one base distant, this may be a read error. V and J are TRBV12-3 or TRBV12-4 and TRBJ2-7; D may be TRBD2 (6 bases). V shed 5 bases and J shed 6 bases, with 14 bases lying between them. The CDR3 contains 13 residues. CDR3 region: CASSIMAGGEQYF. The CDR3 bases are TGTGCCAGCAGTATCATGGCCGGGGGCGAGCAGTACTTC.

The sample holds many counts of this clone. The rearrangement uses TRBV25-1 and TRBJ2-3; 12 bases fit TRBD2. The CDR3 is 16 residues long. Germline values: CDR1 MGHDK, CDR2 SYGVNS. The J segment lost 0 bases and the V segment lost 6 bases, leaving 4 bases of the junction unmatched. Here the CDR3 DNA reads TGTGCCAGCAGAAGGACTAGCGGGAAGAGCACAGATACGCAGTATTTT. Its protein product is CASRRTSGKSTDTQYF. The full variable domain, in which reference TRBV25-1 and TRBJ2-3 provide the parts outside the CDR3, is EADIYQTPRYLVIGTGKKITLECSQTMGHDKMYWYQQDPGMELHLIHYSYGVNSTEKGDLSSESTVSRIRTEHFPLTLESARPSHTSQYLCASRRTSGKSTDTQYFGPGTRLTVL.

Worth noting for this clone: An end of the junction differs from the germline gene, which may be a read error. The chain recombines TRBV28 with TRBJ2-1; D gene unclear. Germline V gene data show CDR1 as MDHEN and CDR2 as SYDVKM. CDR3 length equals 12 residues. The CDR3 loop is CVSSFRSNGQFF. As DNA, the CDR3 is TGTGTCAGCAGTTTCAGGAGCAATGGGCAGTTCTTC.

This clone was seen only a few times. The chain combines TRBV28 with TRBJ2-2; no reliable D call. Germline lookup yields CDR1 MDHEN and CDR2 SYDVKM. The CDR3 spans 16 residues. V was trimmed by 11 bases and J by 6 bases, leaving 25 bases between them. CDR3 nucleotides: TGTGCCGGCCGCTTGTCGGCGTACGGGCTTGCCGGGGAGCTGTTTTTT. As protein: CAGRLSAYGLAGELFF.

This clone appeared many times. The sample carries other DNA sequences with the same CDR3. V gene TRBV7-2 combines with J gene TRBJ1-3, with D unresolved. V was shortened by 6 bases and J by 0 bases, with 9 bases between the two germline ends. CDR3 length: 14 amino acids. From germline, CDR1 is SGHTA and CDR2 FQGNSA. This chain's CDR3 is CASSSGLSGNTIYF. The CDR3 DNA reads TGTGCCAGCAGTTCAGGCCTCTCTGGAAACACCATATATTTT.

This clone came up many times. The V gene is TRBV18, the J gene TRBJ1-1; D perhaps matches TRBD1 (5 bases). The CDR3 runs to 13 residues. The ends were cut back, 2 bases at V and 5 bases at J, with 9 bases in the middle. The germline gives CDR1 KGHSH, CDR2 LQKENI. CDR3 amino acids: CASSPGTGTEAFF. CDR3 DNA sequence: TGTGCCAGCTCACCAGGAACAGGAACTGAAGCTTTCTTT.

Regarding this clone: The CDR3 carries no conserved terminal phenylalanine or tryptophan, so it likely arises from a read error. The CDR3 loop reads CASTGGTYSGGHEQYL. The CDR3 DNA reads TGTGCCAGCACGGGTGGGACATACTCGGGAGGCCACGAGCAGTACTTG. V is TRBV6-1 and J is TRBJ2-7; maybe TRBD2 (7 bases). The length of the CDR3 is 16 residues. The ends were cut back, 7 bases at V and 5 bases at J, with 24 bases in the middle. Germline values: CDR1 MNHNS, CDR2 SASEGT.

In its sample, this clone was seen many times. CDR3 residues: CASSHGQDYNEQFF. The DNA for the CDR3 is TGTGCCAGCAGCCACGGACAAGACTACAATGAGCAGTTCTTC. The rearrangement uses TRBV3-1 and TRBJ2-1, with a possible D match to TRBD1 (5 bases). The CDR3 runs to 14 residues. Germline V gene lookup returns CDR1 LGHDT and CDR2 YNNKEL (reference sequence). V shed 3 bases and J shed 3 bases, with 9 bases lying between them.

This clone has a count of ten or more. The V gene is TRBV9, the J gene TRBJ2-3; D ambiguous. The ends were cut back, 4 bases at V and 3 bases at J, with 6 bases in the middle. The CDR3 spans 12 residues. CDR1 is SGDLS and CDR2 is YYNGEE in the germline V gene. In DNA, the CDR3 is TGTGCCAGCAGCCCAGCTACAGATACGCAGTATTTT. Its protein is CASSPATDTQYF. Full variable domain (missing parts from reference TRBV9 and TRBJ2-3): DSGVTQTPKHLITATGQRVTLRCSPRSGDLSVYWYQQSLDQGLQFLIQYYNGEERAKGNILERFSAQQFPDLHSELNLSSLELGDSALYFCASSPATDTQYFGPGTRLTVL.

The CDR3 protein is CATGAGELFF. DNA of the CDR3: TGTGCCACCGGCGCCGGGGAGCTGTTTTTT. The rearrangement links TRBV6-9 to TRBJ2-2, with unresolved D. CDR1 and CDR2 (germline): MNHGY, SVAAGI. V was pared by 10 bases and J by 6 bases, with 6 bases between. The CDR3 covers 10 residues.

Concerning this clone: Being one base from a much bigger clone, this may be a read error. Other DNA sequences in this sample translate to the same CDR3. This sequence joins TRBV18 and TRBJ1-3, with TRBD1 as a possible D gene (5 bases). The V gene's germline CDR1 is KGHSH and CDR2 LQKENI. This CDR3 has 13 residues. CDR3 residues: CASSPGPGNTIYF. The CDR3 nucleotides are TGTGCCAGCTCACCGGGACCTGGAAACACCATATACTTT.

This clone has a count of ten or more. The chain joins TRBV4-3 to TRBJ2-7, with 8 bases aligning to TRBD2. The germline V gene has CDR1 LGHNA and CDR2 YSLEER. CDR3 length: 18 residues. The V gene end was trimmed by 0 bases and the J gene end by 4 bases; junction bases not matched to a gene: 14. CDR3 in amino acids: CASSQEADGIAGFYEQYF. The CDR3 DNA reads as TGCGCCAGCAGCCAAGAGGCGGACGGTATAGCGGGATTTTACGAGCAGTACTTC.

This clone came up many times. CDR3 nucleotide sequence: TGTGCCACCAGCAGCAGGGCTGGAAACACCATATATTTT. It translates to CATSSRAGNTIYF. This chain connects TRBV15 to TRBJ1-3; possibly TRBD1 for D (5 bases). The CDR3 covers 13 residues. Germline CDR1 reads LNHNV; CDR2 reads YYDKDF (reference sequence). Deletions cut 3 bases from V and 2 bases from J, with 5 bases between.

This clone was detected ten times or more. The V call is TRBV7-3, the J call TRBJ2-1; D may correspond to TRBD1 or TRBD2 (5 bases each). Trimming stripped 4 bases from V and 7 bases from J, with 17 bases between. The CDR3 covers 15 residues. Looked up from germline, CDR1 is SGHTA and CDR2 is FQGTGA. CDR3 coding DNA: TGTGCCAGCAGCTCGGGCCCTGAGGGGACGAATGAGCAGTTCTTC. Translation gives CASSSGPEGTNEQFF.

This clone was seen at least ten times. The chain employs TRBV10-3 and TRBJ2-3; possibly TRBD1 or TRBD2 for D (5 bases each). CDR1 and CDR2 from the germline V gene are ENHRY and SYGVKD. The CDR3 is made up of 14 amino acids. The V and J ends lost 6 bases and 1 base respectively, with 11 bases between them. This CDR3 is CAISPQGGTDTQYF. CDR3 DNA sequence: TGTGCCATCAGCCCCCAGGGAGGCACAGATACGCAGTATTTT.

Points on this clone: The junction departs from germline at one end; a sequencing error may be responsible. This rearrangement joins TRBV25-1 to TRBJ2-5; D remains unclear. This CDR3 is 15 amino acids long. Germline loops: CDR1 MGHDK, CDR2 SYGVNS. The CDR3 DNA is TGCCTCCCCACGGGCGGCAGGCTGTACCAAGAGACCCAGTACTTC. Its translation: CLPTGGRLYQETQYF.

Remarks on this clone: One end of the junction fails to match germline, which may point to a read error. The chain is built from TRBV4-1 and TRBJ2-3; D may correspond to TRBD1 or TRBD2 (5 bases each). Germline loops: CDR1 MGHRA, CDR2 YSYEKL. This CDR3 spans 17 amino acids. CDR3 residues: CASSQGRGVRSTDTQYF. The DNA of the CDR3 is TGTGCCAGCAGCCAGGGACGGGGCGTGCGAAGCACAGATACGCAGTATTTT.

At least ten counts were recorded for this clone. The rearrangement links TRBV12-3 or TRBV12-4 to TRBJ2-2; 8 bases match TRBD1. The CDR3 totals 15 residues. V lost 6 bases, J lost 3 bases, and 6 bases stayed unmatched. CDR3 bases: TGTGCCAGCAGCCCGACAGGGGTGTACACCGGGGAGCTGTTTTTT. Its protein product is CASSPTGVYTGELFF.